This entry concerns a single T cell receptor (beta chain). The antigen is undetermined. The source of the sample is a study of STAT3 mutations in large granular lymphocyte leukemia. General study results and limits: Every T-LGLL patient had at least one immunodominant TCRbeta clonotype.

The data were produced by immunoSEQ multiplex PCR, yet TCRdb's version contains in-frame clones alone and is incomplete. Of roughly 9,700 clones in the sample, roughly 85% were seen once. Sequences were obtained from peripheral blood mononuclear cells. This clonotype was sampled from a man aged 55 to 70 with T-cell large granular lymphocyte leukemia. Some clones in this sample may be carry-over from other donors' samples.

CDR3 amino acids: CASSPGTARDNEQFF. The CDR3, as DNA: TGTGCCAGCTCACCAGGGACGGCCCGAGACAATGAGCAGTTCTTC. This chain uses TRBV18 with TRBJ2-1, with D perhaps assigned TRBD1 or TRBD2 (5 bases each). V lost 2 bases, J lost 5 bases, and 13 bases lay in between. The CDR3 is 15 amino acids. The germline V gene has CDR1 KGHSH and CDR2 LQKENI.